Listed below are T cell receptor beta chains from one sample, sequenced in a study of radiation and T cells in renal cell carcinoma. Repertoires were generated with immunoSEQ multiplex PCR, while TCRdb's copy carries only in-frame clones and drops some. The sample contains tens of thousands of clones, 85% of which appear only once. Sequenced here: blood, sampled from a patient whose treatment included radiotherapy and nephrectomy. Source of these receptors: a man aged 45 to 65 with renal cell carcinoma. The CDR3 runs from the conserved cysteine through the conserved F or W. A D gene is named only where the DNA matches it firmly. The size entry is marked missing in some rows and otherwise reads once, few, many or a size class.

clone_size | d_call | j_call | v_call | cdr3_aa | cdr3_nt
. | TRBD1 | TRBJ1-1 | TRBV7-2 | CASRDYRGETEAFF | TGTGCCAGCAGGGACTACAGGGGAGAAACTGAAGCTTTCTTT
. | TRBD2 | TRBJ2-7 | TRBV7-9 | CASSLGLAAYEQYF | TGTGCCAGCAGCTTAGGACTAGCAGCGTACGAGCAGTACTTC
. | . | TRBJ1-2 | TRBV27 | CASSSRAGNYGYTF | TGTGCCAGCAGTTCCAGAGCTGGGAACTATGGCTACACCTTC
. | . | TRBJ2-1 | TRBV9 | CASSPGSYNEQFF | TGTGCCAGCAGCCCCGGTTCCTACAATGAGCAGTTCTTC
. | TRBD2 | TRBJ2-1 | TRBV7-2 | CASSFASGRAGEQFF | TGTGCCAGCAGCTTTGCTAGCGGGAGGGCCGGAGAGCAGTTCTTC
. | TRBD1 | TRBJ1-5 | TRBV30 | CAWSKRDSNYQPQHF | TGTGCCTGGAGTAAAAGGGACAGCAATTATCAGCCCCAGCATTTT
. | TRBD2 | TRBJ2-1 | TRBV9 | CASSALAGVSNEQFF | TGTGCCAGCAGCGCGCTAGCGGGGGTTAGCAATGAGCAGTTCTTC
. | . | TRBJ2-3 | TRBV15 | CATSRGGTDTQYF | TGTGCCACCAGCAGAGGCGGCACAGATACGCAGTATTTT
. | . | TRBJ1-2 | TRBV4-1 | CASSRAGVSGYTF | TGCGCCAGCAGCCGAGCGGGGGTGAGTGGCTACACCTTC
. | TRBD2 | TRBJ2-1 | TRBV10-3 | CAISEGLGLADNEQFF | TGTGCCATCAGTGAGGGTTTGGGACTAGCGGACAATGAGCAGTTCTTC
. | TRBD1 | TRBJ2-7 | TRBV19 | CASSIDTGTGTYEQYF | TGTGCCAGTAGTATAGATACCGGGACAGGTACATACGAGCAGTACTTC
. | . | TRBJ2-7 | TRBV23-1 | CASSPRFQGGRYEQYF | TGCGCCAGCAGTCCCCGTTTCCAGGGTGGGAGGTACGAGCAGTACTTC
once | TRBD1 | TRBJ1-1 | TRBV5-1 | CTSSMGQGDTEAFF | TGCACCAGCAGCATGGGACAGGGTGACACTGAAGCTTTCTTT
few | . | TRBJ1-1 | TRBV6-1 | CASSEAGNTEAFF | TGTGCCAGCAGTGAGGCAGGGAACACTGAAGCTTTCTTT
. | . | TRBJ1-1 | TRBV6-5 | CASSYAFHTEAFF | TGTGCCAGCAGTTACGCTTTCCACACTGAAGCTTTCTTT
. | . | TRBJ2-2 | TRBV5-1 | CASSSVGRGRHTGELFF | TGCGCCAGCAGCTCAGTGGGCAGGGGCAGACACACCGGGGAGCTGTTTTTT
. | TRBD1 | TRBJ2-5 | TRBV30 | CAWSPGQGAQETQYF | TGTGCCTGGAGTCCGGGACAGGGGGCCCAAGAGACCCAGTACTTC
. | TRBD2 | TRBJ2-5 | TRBV9 | CASSRSGRPQETQYF | TGTGCCAGCAGCCGGAGCGGGAGGCCCCAAGAGACCCAGTACTTC
. | TRBD1 | TRBJ1-2 | TRBV28 | CATLGTGTANYGYTF | TGTGCTACGCTAGGGACAGGCACAGCTAACTATGGCTACACCTTC
. | . | TRBJ1-3 | TRBV2 | CASSERGAFSGNTIYF | TGTGCCAGCAGTGAACGGGGGGCATTTTCTGGAAACACCATATATTTT
. | . | TRBJ2-7 | TRBV5-1 | CASSLEGDPTHEQYF | TGCGCCAGCAGCTTGGAGGGGGACCCGACGCACGAGCAGTACTTC
. | . | TRBJ2-7 | TRBV6-1 | CASSQRGSVYEQYF | TGTGCCAGCAGCCAACGGGGGTCGGTCTACGAGCAGTACTTC
. | . | TRBJ2-7 | TRBV18 | CASSDRGPHEQYF | TGTGCCAGCTCAGACCGGGGGCCCCACGAGCAGTACTTC
. | . | TRBJ1-2 | TRBV30 | CAWSSGGYGYTF | TGTGCCTGGAGTTCCGGGGGCTATGGCTACACCTTC
. | TRBD1 | TRBJ1-6 | TRBV19 | CASDDTGDGLNSPLHF | TGTGCCAGTGATGACACAGGGGACGGACTTAATTCACCCCTCCACTTT
. | . | TRBJ1-2 | TRBV6-1 | CASSEAPAASIYGYTF | TGTGCCAGCAGTGAAGCACCAGCCGCGAGTATCTATGGCTACACCTTC
. | . | TRBJ1-3 | TRBV19 | CASTKASSGNTIYF | TGTGCCAGTACCAAGGCCAGCTCTGGAAACACCATATATTTT
. | . | TRBJ2-7 | TRBV15 | CATSRDLDHEQYF | TGTGCCACCAGCAGAGATCTCGACCACGAGCAGTACTTC
. | TRBD1 | TRBJ1-1 | TRBV4-3 | CANITGGRGQGEAFF | TGCGCCAACATAACAGGGGGTAGGGGGCAGGGTGAAGCTTTCTTT